These T cell receptor beta chains were read from a single sample in a study of response to subunit inactivated influenza vaccine. TCRdb re-analysed the RT-PCR reads in MiXCR, keeping a single row per CDR3 protein. The sample holds 500,000 to 600,000 distinct CDR3 sequences, approximately 7.1% seen once. This sample comprised PBMCs from blood, obtained around 25 months after vaccination. These receptors were collected from a man in his fifties or sixties who received an inactivated influenza vaccine. Each CDR3 is given with its conserved first and last residue. Fields, in order: J gene, D gene, V gene, clone size, CDR3 protein, CDR3 DNA. A D gene is named only where the DNA matches it firmly. Only part of the rows carry a size: once, few, many, or a class if the clone is expanded.

>TRBJ2-1|TRBD2|TRBV25-1|-
CASSAGGVAGLDEQFF
TGTGCCAGCAGTGCGGGGGGGGTAGCGGGGTTGGATGAGCAGTTCTTC
>TRBJ2-7|TRBD2|TRBV11-2|few
CASSYGRARYEQYF
TGTGCCAGCAGCTATGGGAGGGCTCGATACGAGCAGTACTTC
>TRBJ1-2|TRBD1|TRBV3-1|-
CASSQATGGPYGYTF
TGTGCCAGCAGCCAGGCAACAGGGGGACCTTATGGCTACACCTTC
>TRBJ2-1|-|TRBV14|-
CASSQGWSYNEQFF
TGTGCCAGCAGCCAGGGGTGGTCCTACAATGAGCAGTTCTTC
>TRBJ2-1|TRBD2|TRBV27|few
CASGIAGRAGNEQFF
TGTGCCAGCGGAATAGCGGGGAGGGCGGGTAATGAGCAGTTCTTC
>TRBJ2-7|-|TRBV5-6|many
CASSLAAGEQYF
TGTGCCAGCAGCTTGGCGGCAGGCGAGCAGTACTTC
>TRBJ2-5|-|TRBV12-3/TRBV12-4|many
CASSLNVQETQYF
TGTGCCAGCAGTTTAAATGTACAAGAGACCCAGTACTTC
>TRBJ2-2|TRBD1|TRBV4-1|few
CASSHTGAGTGELFF
TGCGCCAGCAGCCATACAGGGGCGGGCACCGGGGAGCTGTTTTTT
>TRBJ1-1|-|TRBV7-9|-
CASSSNRLTEAFF
TGTGCCAGCAGCTCTAACAGGCTCACTGAAGCTTTCTTT
>TRBJ1-2|-|TRBV5-6|-
CASSIWAYQGYTF
TGTGCCAGCAGCATTTGGGCGTATCAGGGCTACACCTTC
>TRBJ2-2|TRBD2|TRBV28|many
CAVNSGGNTGELFF
TGTGCCGTCAATAGCGGGGGAAACACCGGGGAGCTGTTTTTT
>TRBJ2-1|-|TRBV18|-
CASSPPSQGRNEQFF
TGTGCCAGCTCACCACCATCACAGGGACGGAATGAGCAGTTCTTC
>TRBJ2-6|TRBD2|TRBV5-6|-
CASSLSGRASGANVLTF
TGTGCCAGCAGCTTGAGCGGGAGGGCCTCTGGGGCCAACGTCCTGACTTTC
>TRBJ2-1|-|TRBV3-1|-
CASSHSQGYPYNEQFF
TGTGCCAGCAGCCACAGCCAGGGCTACCCCTACAATGAGCAGTTCTTC
>TRBJ2-5|TRBD2|TRBV20-1|many
CSARIGRTRETQYF
TGCAGTGCTAGAATCGGACGGACTAGAGAGACCCAGTACTTC
>TRBJ1-6|-|TRBV12-3/TRBV12-4|-
CASSVGQRNSPLHF
TGTGCCAGCAGTGTCGGACAGAGAAATTCACCCCTCCACTTT
>TRBJ2-7|-|TRBV11-2|many
CASSLPGDRSYEQYF
TGTGCCAGCAGCTTACCCGGGGACCGTTCCTACGAGCAGTACTTC
>TRBJ1-3|-|TRBV30|few
CAWTTPHVSGNTIYF
TGTGCCTGGACCACTCCACACGTCTCTGGAAACACCATATATTTT
>TRBJ2-1|-|TRBV7-2|-
CASRLVAEQFF
TGTGCCAGCAGGCTAGTCGCCGAGCAGTTCTTC
>TRBJ2-2|-|TRBV7-2|-
CASSLVTITGELFF
TGTGCCAGCAGCTTAGTTACCATCACCGGGGAGCTGTTTTTT
>TRBJ1-1|-|TRBV12-3/TRBV12-4|many
CASSRGREAFF
TGTGCCAGCAGTCGAGGTAGAGAAGCTTTCTTT
>TRBJ2-1|TRBD1|TRBV5-1|many
CASSFSGTDYNEQFF
TGCGCCAGCAGCTTTTCCGGGACAGACTACAATGAGCAGTTCTTC
>TRBJ2-1|-|TRBV5-1|few
CASSLTEASEQFF
TGCGCCAGCAGCTTGACAGAAGCCAGTGAGCAGTTCTTC
>TRBJ2-5|-|TRBV3-1|many
CASSQDLSKETQYF
TGTGCCAGCAGCCAAGATCTGAGTAAAGAGACCCAGTACTTC
>TRBJ2-3|TRBD2|TRBV4-3|-
CASSPQSRDYDTQYF
TGCGCCAGCAGCCCTCAATCTAGGGACTATGATACGCAGTATTTT
>TRBJ2-3|-|TRBV15|many
CATSRVGRTDTQYF
TGTGCCACCAGCAGAGTTGGACGCACAGATACGCAGTATTTT
>TRBJ2-7|TRBD2|TRBV14|few
CASSQQRGEQYF
TGTGCCAGCAGCCAACAGCGGGGCGAGCAGTACTTC
>TRBJ2-1|-|TRBV29-1|-
CSVVFTYNEQFF
TGCAGCGTTGTGTTTACCTACAATGAGCAGTTCTTC
>TRBJ2-1|-|TRBV12-3/TRBV12-4|few
CASGPRGNEQFF
TGTGCCAGCGGTCCGAGAGGGAATGAGCAGTTCTTC
>TRBJ2-3|TRBD1|TRBV12-3/TRBV12-4|-
CVSSLSQGAYTQYF
TGTGTCAGCAGCCTCTCTCAGGGGGCGTATACGCAGTATTTT
>TRBJ2-3|-|TRBV27|-
CASKSESADTQYF
TGTGCCAGCAAGAGCGAGAGCGCAGATACGCAGTATTTT
>TRBJ2-5|TRBD2|TRBV5-1|-
CASRSLAGGPKETQYF
TGCGCCAGCAGATCTCTAGCGGGGGGGCCTAAAGAGACCCAGTACTTC
>TRBJ2-7|-|TRBV29-1|-
CSVEASSSYEQYF
TGCAGCGTTGAAGCCAGCAGTTCCTACGAGCAGTACTTC
>TRBJ1-6|TRBD1|TRBV20-1|-
CSAQRAGGLEDSPLHF
TGCAGTGCTCAAAGAGCAGGGGGCTTAGAGGATTCACCCCTCCACTTT
>TRBJ1-2|-|TRBV3-1|many
CASSRDPNYGYTF
TGTGCCAGCAGCCGAGACCCTAACTATGGCTACACCTTC
>TRBJ2-3|-|TRBV20-1|many
CSARNGAGTDTQYF
TGCAGTGCCAGAAACGGGGCCGGCACAGATACGCAGTATTTT
>TRBJ2-5|TRBD1|TRBV4-1|few
CASSQDFPTRKGTGSRETQYF
TGCGCCAGCAGCCAAGATTTCCCCACTCGTAAGGGGACAGGGTCTCGAGAGACCCAGTACTTC
>TRBJ2-7|TRBD2|TRBV29-1|many
CSVFLAGVNYEQYF
TGCAGCGTCTTTCTAGCGGGAGTAAACTACGAGCAGTACTTC
>TRBJ2-1|-|TRBV5-1|few
CASSLVEANNEQFF
TGCGCCAGCAGCTTGGTTGAAGCCAACAATGAGCAGTTCTTC
>TRBJ2-3|TRBD2|TRBV28|few
CASSLYILLAGGPHSTDTQYF
TGTGCCAGCAGTTTGTATATCCTCCTAGCGGGAGGGCCCCACTCCACAGATACGCAGTATTTT
>TRBJ1-5|-|TRBV7-2|few
CASSLSRGVIQPQHF
TGTGCCAGCAGCTTAAGTCGAGGGGTAATTCAGCCCCAGCATTTT
>TRBJ2-5|-|TRBV9|few
CASSVATSGETQYF
TGTGCCAGCAGCGTAGCTACAAGCGGAGAGACCCAGTACTTC
>TRBJ2-7|-|TRBV10-3|-
CAITFGGGHEQYF
TGTGCCATCACGTTCGGCGGGGGCCACGAGCAGTACTTC
>TRBJ2-7|TRBD1|TRBV28|-
CASSFAGQVLVDPAYEQYF
TGTGCCAGCAGTTTTGCGGGACAGGTCCTAGTCGACCCAGCCTACGAGCAGTACTTC
>TRBJ1-5|-|TRBV6-1|many
CASSKNRAQLWGNQPQHF
TGTGCCAGCAGTAAAAACCGGGCGCAACTTTGGGGCAATCAGCCCCAGCATTTT
>TRBJ2-3|TRBD2|TRBV27|many
CASSLLTSGSLTSSSTDTQYF
TGTGCCAGCAGTTTATTGACTAGCGGGAGTTTAACCTCAAGTAGCACAGATACGCAGTATTTT
>TRBJ1-1|-|TRBV20-1|-
CSARQSSYTEAFF
TGCAGTGCTAGACAGTCTTCTTACACTGAAGCTTTCTTT
>TRBJ1-3|-|TRBV7-9|-
CASSSLGDRNSIYF
TGTGCCAGCAGCTCACTGGGGGATAGAAACTCCATATATTTT
>TRBJ2-1|TRBD1|TRBV7-9|few
CASSLSQGMVNEQFF
TGTGCCAGCAGCTTATCACAGGGGATGGTTAATGAGCAGTTCTTC
>TRBJ2-1|TRBD2|TRBV4-3|-
CASSQDGLAETYNEQFF
TGCGCCAGCAGCCAAGACGGACTAGCGGAAACCTACAATGAGCAGTTCTTC
>TRBJ1-1|-|TRBV29-1|few
CSVGEGRAEAFF
TGCAGCGTTGGGGAGGGTAGGGCTGAAGCTTTCTTT
>TRBJ1-1|TRBD1|TRBV10-3|-
CAISESAGGMNTEAFF
TGTGCCATCAGTGAGTCTGCAGGGGGCATGAACACTGAAGCTTTCTTT
>TRBJ1-6|-|TRBV6-2/TRBV6-3|-
CASSYGSSYNSPLHF
TGTGCCAGCAGTTACGGGAGCTCCTATAATTCACCCCTCCACTTT
>TRBJ2-1|-|TRBV14|many
CASSQGLPNEQFF
TGTGCCAGCAGCCAAGGACTGCCCAATGAGCAGTTCTTC